The present T cell receptor beta chain was sequenced within a study of regulatory T cells in long-lasting Graves disease. Findings and limits, study-wide: Persistent disease showed a preference for TRBV28, TRBJ1-2 and TRBJ2-5. Authors noted too few samples as a limitation. A greater number of public clonotypes (roughly 2,800) was shared by persistent patients than by new patients (roughly 930).

About this clonotype: Its target is unknown.

Germline V gene data show CDR1 as MNHEY and CDR2 as SVGEGT. Trimming shortened V by 5 bases and J by 7 bases, and 12 bases separated the two germline ends. The CDR3 runs to 13 residues. Building of the TCR beta libraries involved iRepertoire HTBI primers and Arm-PCR of CDR3 regions. TCRdb independently ran MiXCR on the multiplex PCR reads; one entry per CDR3 protein. The sample has around 400,000 distinct CDR3 sequences; about 16% are singletons. Time point: newly diagnosed GD, antithyroid drugs for less than 3 months. PBMCs were the source of the RNA used for TCR sequencing. From each patient, 8 to 10 milliliters of peripheral blood was drawn and collected into an EDTA anticoagulant tube.

Sample: peripheral blood mononuclear cells (PBMCs), taken at new diagnosis, from a patient treated with antithyroid drugs. The rearrangement uses TRBV6-2 or TRBV6-3 and TRBJ1-5, with D hard to call. This receptor was taken from a female donor with Graves disease. CDR3 residues: CASSLIKQQPQHF. CDR3 coding DNA: TGTGCCAGCAGTCTCATAAAACAGCAGCCCCAGCATTTT.